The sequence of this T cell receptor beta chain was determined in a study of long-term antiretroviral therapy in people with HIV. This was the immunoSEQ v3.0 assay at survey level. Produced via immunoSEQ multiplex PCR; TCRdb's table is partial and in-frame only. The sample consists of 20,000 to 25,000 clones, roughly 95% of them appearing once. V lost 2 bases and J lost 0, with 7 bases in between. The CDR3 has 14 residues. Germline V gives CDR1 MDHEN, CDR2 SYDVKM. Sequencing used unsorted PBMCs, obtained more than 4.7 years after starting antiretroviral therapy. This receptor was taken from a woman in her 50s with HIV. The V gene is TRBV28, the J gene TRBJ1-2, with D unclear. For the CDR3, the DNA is TGTGCCAGCAGTTTAGCCTACACTAACTATGGCTACACCTTC. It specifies CASSLAYTNYGYTF.